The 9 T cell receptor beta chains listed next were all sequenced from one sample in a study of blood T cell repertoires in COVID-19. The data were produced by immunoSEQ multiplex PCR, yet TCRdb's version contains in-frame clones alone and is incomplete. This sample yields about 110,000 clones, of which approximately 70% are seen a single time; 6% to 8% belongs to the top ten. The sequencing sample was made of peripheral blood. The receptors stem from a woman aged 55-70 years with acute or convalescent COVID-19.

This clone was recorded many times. The CDR3 sequence is CASSYRYEQYF. DNA of the CDR3: TGTGCCAGCAGTTATCGGTACGAGCAGTACTTC. The V and J genes are TRBV6-2 or TRBV6-3 and TRBJ2-7; no reliable D call. Germline CDR1 reads MNHEY; CDR2 reads SVGEGT. This CDR3 spans 11 amino acids. Trimming shortened V by 3 bases and J by 4 bases, and 4 bases separated the two germline ends.

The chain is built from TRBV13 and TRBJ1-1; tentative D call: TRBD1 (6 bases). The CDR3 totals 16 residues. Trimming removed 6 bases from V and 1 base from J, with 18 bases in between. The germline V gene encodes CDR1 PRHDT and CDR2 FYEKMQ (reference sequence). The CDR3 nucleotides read TGTGCCAGCAGTCATCTAAGAACAGGGACGAACACTGAAGCTTTCTTT. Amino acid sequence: CASSHLRTGTNTEAFF. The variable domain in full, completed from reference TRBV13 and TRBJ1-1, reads AAGVIQSPRHLIKEKRETATLKCYPIPRHDTVYWYQQGPGQDPQFLISFYEKMQSDKGSIPDRFSAQQFSDYHSELNMSSLELGDSALYFCASSHLRTGTNTEAFFGQGTRLTVV.

This CDR3 is CASSEWGRGATNYGYTF. For the CDR3, the DNA is TGTGCCAGCAGTGAATGGGGCAGGGGCGCAACTAACTATGGCTACACCTTC. This rearrangement joins TRBV6-1 to TRBJ1-2; D might be TRBD1 (6 bases). Germline CDR1 reads MNHNS; CDR2 reads SASEGT. This CDR3 is built from 17 residues. V was shortened by 2 bases and J by 0 bases, with 16 bases between the two germline ends.

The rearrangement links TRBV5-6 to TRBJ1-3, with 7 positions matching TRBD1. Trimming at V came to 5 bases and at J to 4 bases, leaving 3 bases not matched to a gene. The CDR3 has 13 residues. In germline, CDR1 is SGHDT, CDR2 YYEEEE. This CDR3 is CASRTGLGNTIYF. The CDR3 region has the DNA TGTGCCAGCAGGACAGGGCTAGGAAACACCATATATTTT.

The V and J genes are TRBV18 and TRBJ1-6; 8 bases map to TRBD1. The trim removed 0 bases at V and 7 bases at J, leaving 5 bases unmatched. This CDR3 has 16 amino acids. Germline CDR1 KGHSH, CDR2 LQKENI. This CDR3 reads CASSPPLGQENSPLHF. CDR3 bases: TGTGCCAGCTCACCACCCCTGGGACAGGAAAATTCACCCCTCCACTTT.

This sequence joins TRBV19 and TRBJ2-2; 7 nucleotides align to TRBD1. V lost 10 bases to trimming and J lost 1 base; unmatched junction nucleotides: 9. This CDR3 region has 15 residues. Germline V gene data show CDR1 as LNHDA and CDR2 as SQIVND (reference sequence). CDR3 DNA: TGTGCCACCGCGACCGGGACAGAGAACACCGGGGAGCTGTTTTTT. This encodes CATATGTENTGELFF. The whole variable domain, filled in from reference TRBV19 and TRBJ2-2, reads DGGITQSPKYLFRKEGQNVTLSCEQNLNHDAMYWYRQDPGQGLRLIYYSQIVNDFQKGDIAEGYSVSREKKESFPLTVTSAQKNPTAFYLCATATGTENTGELFFGEGSRLTVL.

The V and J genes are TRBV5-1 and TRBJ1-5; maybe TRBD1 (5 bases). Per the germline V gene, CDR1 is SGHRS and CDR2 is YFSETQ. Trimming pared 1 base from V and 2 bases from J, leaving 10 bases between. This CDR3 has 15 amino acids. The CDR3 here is CASSLSGAGNQPQHF. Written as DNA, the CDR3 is TGCGCCAGCAGCTTGTCTGGGGCCGGCAATCAGCCCCAGCATTTT.

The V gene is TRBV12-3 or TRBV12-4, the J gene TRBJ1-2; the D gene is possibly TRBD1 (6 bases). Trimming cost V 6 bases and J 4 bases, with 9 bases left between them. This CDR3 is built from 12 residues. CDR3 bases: TGTGCCAGCAGAGGACAGAGCTATGGCTACACCTTC. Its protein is CASRGQSYGYTF.

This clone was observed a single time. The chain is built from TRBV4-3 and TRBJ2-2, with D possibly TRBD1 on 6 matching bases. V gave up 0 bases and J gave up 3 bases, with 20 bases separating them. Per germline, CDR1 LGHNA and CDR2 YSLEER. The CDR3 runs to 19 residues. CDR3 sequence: CASSQDSLFVGTYTGELFF. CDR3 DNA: TGCGCCAGCAGCCAAGATTCACTTTTCGTCGGGACATACACCGGGGAGCTGTTTTTT.